This is a list of T cell receptor beta chains from one sample in a study of CD8 T cells in ankylosing spondylitis. TCRdb called the 5' RACE reads again in MiXCR, with one record for every CDR3 protein. This sample has a few hundred thousand distinct CDR3 sequences, with 8% found just once. The specimen sequenced was blood, either unsorted or a sorted T cell fraction (not recorded which). Receptors originate from a male donor with ankylosing spondylitis. Each CDR3 is given with its conserved first and last residue. The D gene is left open where the match is weak. The size field is filled for only some rows; it gives once, few, many or a size class.

size: -; J: TRBJ2-1; D: TRBD1; V: TRBV29-1; CDR3: CSVEGPGQGTLNEQFF; DNA: TGCAGCGTTGAAGGCCCGGGACAGGGGACGCTGAATGAGCAGTTCTTC
size: few; J: TRBJ2-3; D: -; V: TRBV9; CDR3: CASSVEGLLSTDTQYF; DNA: TGTGCCAGCAGCGTAGAGGGGTTGCTTAGCACAGATACGCAGTATTTT
size: -; J: TRBJ2-1; D: -; V: TRBV7-9; CDR3: CASSLVPLLGSYNEQFF; DNA: TGTGCCAGCAGCTTAGTACCCCTATTGGGGTCCTACAATGAGCAGTTCTTC
size: few; J: TRBJ1-1; D: -; V: TRBV6-2/TRBV6-3; CDR3: CASSYSTGSTEAFF; DNA: TGTGCCAGCAGTTACTCGACCGGGAGCACTGAAGCTTTCTTT
size: many; J: TRBJ2-1; D: -; V: TRBV21-1; CDR3: CAGGTSTEF; DNA: TGTGCCGGGGGGACTAGTACGGAATTC
size: few; J: TRBJ2-7; D: -; V: TRBV9; CDR3: CASSVAIGTDYEQYF; DNA: TGTGCCAGCAGCGTAGCTATCGGGACTGACTACGAGCAGTACTTC
size: -; J: TRBJ2-1; D: -; V: TRBV19; CDR3: CASSMSGVGYNEQFF; DNA: TGTGCCAGTAGTATGTCAGGGGTGGGCTACAATGAGCAGTTCTTC
size: many; J: TRBJ2-5; D: TRBD2; V: TRBV20-1; CDR3: CSARVAGEETQYF; DNA: TGCAGTGCTAGAGTCGCGGGAGAAGAGACCCAGTACTTC
size: -; J: TRBJ2-7; D: TRBD2; V: TRBV20-1; CDR3: CSAPSGSYEQYF; DNA: TGCAGTGCCCCTAGCGGGAGTTACGAGCAGTACTTC
size: -; J: TRBJ2-6; D: -; V: TRBV20-1; CDR3: CSARTDGDTSGANVLTF; DNA: TGCAGTGCTAGGACTGACGGGGACACTTCTGGGGCCAACGTCCTGACTTTC
size: -; J: TRBJ1-4; D: TRBD1; V: TRBV10-3; CDR3: CAISDGSHRGEKLFF; DNA: TGTGCCATCAGCGATGGTTCCCACAGGGGTGAAAAACTGTTTTTT
size: once; J: TRBJ2-7; D: TRBD1; V: TRBV3-1; CDR3: CASSPRDRAGYELYF; DNA: TGTGCCAGCAGCCCCAGGGACAGGGCGGGGTACGAGCTGTACTTC